The 28 T cell receptor beta chains listed next were all sequenced from one sample in a study of blood T cell repertoires in COVID-19. Clones were sequenced by immunoSEQ multiplex PCR, and TCRdb holds only the in-frame ones, with some missing. Altogether almost 250,000 clones are present, 70% to 90% being singletons, with the ten largest covering about 1.6%. The material sequenced was PBMCs or T cells enriched from blood (not recorded which). The source is a woman in her forties or fifties who had recovered from COVID-19.

The rearrangement joins TRBV7-3 to TRBJ2-7; 7 bases map to TRBD1. The CDR3 spans 15 residues. Germline V gene sequence: CDR1 SGHTA, CDR2 FQGTGA. Unmatched junction bases numbered 9, after V lost 5 bases and J lost 2 bases. CDR3: CASSLRQGIPYEQYF. The CDR3 DNA follows: TGTGCCAGCAGCCTAAGACAGGGAATCCCCTACGAGCAGTACTTC.

The chain has TRBV28 and TRBJ2-1; D is uncertain. From germline, CDR1 is MDHEN and CDR2 SYDVKM. V was cut by 3 bases and J by 9 bases, with 12 bases left in between. The CDR3 consists of 13 residues. The chain's CDR3 is CASSFPKTGEQFF. The CDR3 bases are TGTGCCAGCAGTTTCCCGAAAACCGGTGAGCAGTTCTTC.

For this clone: The DNA is omitted, as the CDR3 cannot be located on it reliably, and the CDR3 follows TCRdb's listing. This sequence joins TRBV5-4 and TRBJ2-2; the D segment call TRBD2 is taken from the table without a DNA check. Germline CDR1 and CDR2: SGHNT and YYREEE (reference sequence). Both ends counted, the CDR3 spans 16 residues. Here the CDR3 reads CASSLDGGFGAGELFF.

This chain connects TRBV30 to TRBJ2-5; 10 bases are a match to TRBD2. Germline trimming cut 5 bases from V and 6 bases from J; bases unmatched to any gene: 12. CDR1 is GTSNPN, CDR2 SVGIG, per germline (reference sequence). CDR3 size: 15 residues. The CDR3 region is CAWRQPASGRKTQYF. CDR3 DNA sequence: TGTGCCTGGCGGCAGCCCGCTAGCGGGAGAAAGACCCAGTACTTC.

In this sample, this clone turned up once. The chain links TRBV5-1 to TRBJ2-1, with 8 bases that match TRBD2. J was trimmed by 8 bases and V by 4 bases; bases with no gene match: 8. Germline CDR1 and CDR2: SGHRS and YFSETQ. CDR3 length: 14 amino acids. This CDR3 reads CASSLVAGGDEQFF. The CDR3 coding sequence is TGCGCCAGCAGCCTTGTCGCGGGGGGCGATGAGCAGTTCTTC.

V gene TRBV5-1 combines with J gene TRBJ1-4; TRBD1 aligns across 7 bases. With 4 bases clipped from V and 7 bases from J, the junction kept 10 bases outside the gene matches. The CDR3 is made up of 15 amino acids. Germline-derived CDR1 and CDR2 are SGHRS and YFSETQ. CDR3 coding DNA: TGCGCCAGCAGCACCTCCGGGACAGCGGGTGAAAAACTGTTTTTT. Translation gives CASSTSGTAGEKLFF. The full variable domain, completed using reference TRBV5-1 and TRBJ1-4, is KAGVTQTPRYLIKTRGQQVTLSCSPISGHRSVSWYQQTPGQGLQFLFEYFSETQRNKGNFPGRFSGRQFSNSRSEMNVSTLELGDSALYLCASSTSGTAGEKLFFGSGTQLSVL.

V usage is TRBV12-3 or TRBV12-4 and J usage is TRBJ2-3, with TRBD2 as a possible D gene (6 bases). Trimming took 6 bases from V and 4 from J, leaving 8 bases between them. This CDR3 comprises 12 residues. The CDR3 bases are TGTGCCAGCAGGCGGGACTCAGATACGCAGTATTTT. Its translation: CASRRDSDTQYF.

CDR3 nucleotides: TGTGCCAGCAGTACAGGGGGCTGGGATCTTCTGAACACTGAAGCTTTCTTT. The encoded protein is CASSTGGWDLLNTEAFF. V and J are TRBV2 and TRBJ1-1; the match to TRBD1 covers 9 bases. The CDR3 is 17 amino acids. CDR1 and CDR2 (germline): SNHLY, FYNNEI. Unmatched junction bases numbered 10, after V lost 5 bases and J lost 0 bases.

The chain combines TRBV5-4 with TRBJ1-1, with a possible D match to TRBD1 (5 bases). CDR3 size: 15 residues. Trimming took 4 bases from V and 2 from J, leaving 15 bases between them. Germline V gene data show CDR1 as SGHNT and CDR2 as YYREEE (reference sequence). The CDR3, as DNA: TGTGCCAGCAGCATCAGGACAATGCTTAACACTGAAGCTTTCTTT. It yields the protein CASSIRTMLNTEAFF. The full variable domain, rest sourced from reference TRBV5-4 and TRBJ1-1, is ETGVTQSPTHLIKTRGQQVTLRCSSQSGHNTVSWYQQALGQGPQFIFQYYREEENGRGNFPPRFSGLQFPNYSSELNVNALELDDSALYLCASSIRTMLNTEAFFGQGTRLTVV.

The sample holds one count of this clone. The V gene is TRBV6-5, the J gene TRBJ2-3; tentatively, D is TRBD2 (6 bases). In germline, CDR1 is MNHEY, CDR2 SVGAGI. The CDR3 has 15 residues. Between the trimmed V and J ends, which lost 7 bases and 4 bases, there was a span of 18 bases. The DNA for the CDR3 is TGTGCCAGCACCCTTAACCCGGGACTCCCAGATACGCAGTATTTT. It is translated as CASTLNPGLPDTQYF.

The chain couples TRBV7-2 to TRBJ2-5, with D maybe TRBD2 (6 bases). CDR3 length: 16 residues. The V gene lost 1 base and the J gene lost 6 bases, with 18 bases spanning the gap. Germline CDR1 and CDR2: SGHTA and FQGNSA. CDR3 DNA: TGTGCCAGCAGCTTAGAGTTCGGAGGGACGGGGAAGACCCAGTACTTC. Translating gives CASSLEFGGTGKTQYF. The whole variable domain, remainder taken from reference TRBV7-2 and TRBJ2-5, is GAGVSQSPSNKVTEKGKDVELRCDPISGHTALYWYRQSLGQGLEFLIYFQGNSAPDKSGLPSDRFSAERTGGSVSTLTIQRTQQEDSAVYLCASSLEFGGTGKTQYFGPGTRLLVL.

The chain recombines TRBV7-3 with TRBJ1-1; tentative D call: TRBD1 (6 bases). CDR1 SGHTA and CDR2 FQGTGA come from the germline V gene. CDR3 size: 13 residues. The V gene lost 5 bases and the J gene lost 1 base, with 8 bases spanning the gap. The CDR3 is CASSETGNTEAFF. CDR3 nucleotide sequence: TGTGCCAGCAGCGAGACAGGGAACACTGAAGCTTTCTTT.

This chain joins TRBV9 and TRBJ1-2; possibly TRBD1 for D (5 bases). V lost 2 bases, J lost 0 bases, and 11 bases lay in between. The CDR3 is 15 residues long. CDR1 is SGDLS, CDR2 YYNGEE, per germline. The CDR3 loop is CASSVATGSNYGYTF. The CDR3 DNA follows: TGTGCCAGCAGCGTGGCTACAGGATCTAACTATGGCTACACCTTC.

The rearrangement links TRBV6-4 to TRBJ2-1, with 13 positions matching TRBD2. The CDR3 spans 14 residues. Germline V gene data show CDR1 as MRHNA and CDR2 as SNTAGT. The junction had 3 bases not matched to a gene; V was cut back by 3 bases and J by 10 bases. The CDR3 DNA reads as TGTGCCAGCAGTGAGGGACTAGCGGGAAGAGAGCAGTTCTTC. The encoded protein is CASSEGLAGREQFF.

The rearrangement joins TRBV5-1 to TRBJ2-1; D may be TRBD1 (5 bases). V lost 3 bases and J lost 0, with 10 bases in between. CDR3 length: 15 residues. Germline assignment: CDR1 SGHRS and CDR2 YFSETQ. CDR3: CASSSGHVSYNEQFF. The DNA for the CDR3 is TGCGCCAGCAGCTCAGGACACGTCTCCTACAATGAGCAGTTCTTC.

J is TRBJ1-2 and V is TRBV4-1; D unclear. CDR1 MGHRA and CDR2 YSYEKL come from the germline V gene. V was pared by 0 bases and J by 4 bases, with 6 bases between. The CDR3 has 13 amino acids. The CDR3 bases are TGCGCCAGCAGCCAAGACGGGGTCTATGGCTACACCTTC. It translates to CASSQDGVYGYTF.

The chain employs TRBV29-1 and TRBJ1-2, with 8 nucleotides matching TRBD1. The ends lost 8 bases at V and 8 bases at J; junction bases unmatched: 7. This CDR3 is 11 amino acids long. The germline V gene has CDR1 SQVTM and CDR2 ANQGSEA. CDR3 DNA: TGCAGCATCGACAGGGGCTACGGCTACACCTTC. Protein sequence: CSIDRGYGYTF.

The chain is built from TRBV28 and TRBJ2-2; D uncertain. CDR1 and CDR2 from the germline V gene are MDHEN and SYDVKM. Trimming took 3 bases from V and 0 from J, leaving 8 bases between them. The CDR3 sequence is 15 residues long. The CDR3: CASSLVETNTGELFF. The CDR3 nucleotides are TGTGCCAGCAGTTTGGTGGAGACGAACACCGGGGAGCTGTTTTTT.

The chain is built from TRBV5-1 and TRBJ2-3, with 10 bases lining up with TRBD2. This CDR3 is built from 16 residues. V lost 0 bases to trimming and J lost 2 bases; unmatched junction nucleotides: 3. Germline values: CDR1 SGHRS, CDR2 YFSETQ. The CDR3 spells CASSLGTSGNTDTQYF. The CDR3 coding sequence is TGCGCCAGCAGCTTGGGGACTAGCGGAAACACAGATACGCAGTATTTT. Full variable domain (rest looked up from reference TRBV5-1 and TRBJ2-3): KAGVTQTPRYLIKTRGQQVTLSCSPISGHRSVSWYQQTPGQGLQFLFEYFSETQRNKGNFPGRFSGRQFSNSRSEMNVSTLELGDSALYLCASSLGTSGNTDTQYFGPGTRLTVL.

V and J are TRBV5-6 and TRBJ2-7; a possible D gene is TRBD2 (5 bases). The V gene lost 4 bases and the J gene lost 0 bases, with 17 bases spanning the gap. This CDR3 is built from 16 residues. CDR1 SGHDT and CDR2 YYEEEE come from the germline V gene. The CDR3 DNA reads TGTGCCAGCAGCCGTGGTGCGGGCGCGAGCTCCTACGAGCAGTACTTC. Its translation: CASSRGAGASSYEQYF.

V is TRBV4-1 and J is TRBJ2-5, with no clear D. Germline V gene lookup returns CDR1 MGHRA and CDR2 YSYEKL. CDR3 length equals 14 residues. Trimming cost V 3 bases and J 2 bases, with 10 bases left between them. This CDR3 reads CASSQEHRQETQYF. The CDR3 DNA reads TGCGCCAGCAGCCAGGAACACAGACAAGAGACCCAGTACTTC.

This chain links TRBV6-4 with TRBJ2-1, with D possibly matching TRBD2 (5 bases). The CDR3 is 20 amino acids. Deletions cut 3 bases from V and 2 bases from J, with 26 bases between. The germline gives CDR1 MRHNA, CDR2 SNTAGT. The CDR3 region has the DNA TGTGCCAGCAGTGAATCATCAGGAGGACCGGTGCTAGAGCCCTACAATGAGCAGTTCTTC. This encodes CASSESSGGPVLEPYNEQFF.

The rearrangement links TRBV2 to TRBJ1-1; D gene uncertain. The V gene lost 0 bases and the J gene lost 8 bases, with 16 bases spanning the gap. Germline loops: CDR1 SNHLY, CDR2 FYNNEI. The CDR3 length is 15 residues. CDR3 amino acids: CASSEAESFRQEAFF. The CDR3 DNA is TGTGCCAGCAGTGAAGCGGAGTCTTTCCGCCAAGAAGCTTTCTTT.

A word on this clone: Compared with germline, one end of the junction differs, possibly owing to a read error. This chain joins TRBV6-5 and TRBJ1-3, with D possibly being TRBD1 (6 bases). The CDR3 contains 13 residues. In germline, CDR1 is MNHEY, CDR2 SVGAGI. The CDR3 bases are TGTGCCAGCAAACGGGACAATGGATACACCATATATTTT. Its protein product is CASKRDNGYTIYF.

Concerning this clone: Within the sample, other DNA sequences also encode this same CDR3. V usage is TRBV20-1 and J usage is TRBJ1-2, with D unresolved. The ends were cut back, 3 bases at V and 7 bases at J, with 9 bases in the middle. The CDR3 runs to 11 residues. Germline CDR1 is DFQATT and CDR2 is SNEGSKA (reference sequence). As DNA, the CDR3 is TGCAGTGCTAGTGAGGGCTCTGGCTACACCTTC. Amino acid sequence: CSASEGSGYTF.

The chain recombines TRBV19 with TRBJ2-7, with D possibly matching TRBD1 (5 bases). Germline V lookup: CDR1 LNHDA, CDR2 SQIVND (reference sequence). Trimming removed 5 bases at V and 5 bases at J, with 19 bases between. There are 15 residues in the CDR3. DNA of the CDR3: TGTGCCAGTAGTCCTCTCCGGGCAGGGTCGGACGAGCAGTACTTC. Amino acids: CASSPLRAGSDEQYF.

V is TRBV6-5 and J is TRBJ1-5; no firm D call. With 5 bases removed from V and 3 bases from J, the gap between germline ends came to 11 bases. Germline V lookup: CDR1 MNHEY, CDR2 SVGAGI. The CDR3 runs to 14 residues. The CDR3 spells CASSREQTNQPQHF. In DNA, the CDR3 is TGTGCCAGCAGTCGAGAACAGACCAATCAGCCCCAGCATTTT.

This clone was seen a handful of times. The chain carries TRBV27 and TRBJ2-2, with TRBD2 matching 8 bases. The CDR3 consists of 15 residues. With 1 base clipped from V and 6 bases from J, the junction kept 4 bases outside the gene matches. Germline-derived CDR1 and CDR2 are MNHEY and SMNVEV (reference sequence). CDR3 sequence reads: CASSLLREVPGELFF. CDR3 nucleotide sequence: TGTGCCAGCAGTTTATTGCGGGAGGTCCCCGGGGAGCTGTTTTTT.